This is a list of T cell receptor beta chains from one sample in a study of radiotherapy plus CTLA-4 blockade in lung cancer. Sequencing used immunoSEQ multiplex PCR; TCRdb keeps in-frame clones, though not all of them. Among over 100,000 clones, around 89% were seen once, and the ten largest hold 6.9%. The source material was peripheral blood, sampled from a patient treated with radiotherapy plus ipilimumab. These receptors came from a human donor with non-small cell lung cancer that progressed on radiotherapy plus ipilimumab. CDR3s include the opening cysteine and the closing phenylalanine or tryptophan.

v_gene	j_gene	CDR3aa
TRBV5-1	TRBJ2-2	CASSPPGGTGELFF
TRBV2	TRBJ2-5	CASSERLGLETQYF
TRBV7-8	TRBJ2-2	CASSFRSRSSNTGELFF
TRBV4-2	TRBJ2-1	CASSQVGARTSDVREQFF
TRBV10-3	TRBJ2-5	CAIGAGEETQYF
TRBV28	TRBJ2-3	CASSLYSEQYF
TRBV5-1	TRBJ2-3	CASSLGGGTQYF
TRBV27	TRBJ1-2	CASSFRESSGGYTF
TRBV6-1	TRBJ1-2	CASSDWGHGYTF
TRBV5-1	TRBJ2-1	CASSLSDSLNEQFF
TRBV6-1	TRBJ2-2	CASAQGTNTGELFF
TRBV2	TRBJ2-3	CASLSAGRGDTQYF
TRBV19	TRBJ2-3	CASKRTRGGTDTQYF
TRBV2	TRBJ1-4	CASRPGEGANEKLFF
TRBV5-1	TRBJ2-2	CASSLGTGSWAGLAGPSRTGELFF
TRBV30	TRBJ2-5	CAWSERIAGGETQYF
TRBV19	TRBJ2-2	CASSVGVAGELFF
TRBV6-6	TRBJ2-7	CASSPQGEQYF
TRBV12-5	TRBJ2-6	CASGPPRGSGANVLTF
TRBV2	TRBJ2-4	CASSETHSGAAKNIQYF
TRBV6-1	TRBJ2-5	CASSGRGGSETQYF
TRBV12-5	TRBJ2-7	CASGLVVGSSYEQYF
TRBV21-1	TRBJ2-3	CASRSGTANRRTDTQYF
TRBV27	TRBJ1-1	CASSPRMRTEAFF
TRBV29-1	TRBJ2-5	CSSREGAGSETQYF
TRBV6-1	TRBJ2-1	CARQNEQFF
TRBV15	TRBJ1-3	CATSRQPMPSGNTIYF
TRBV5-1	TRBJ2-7	CASSPLAGGSYEQYF
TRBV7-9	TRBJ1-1	CASTHAGEAFF
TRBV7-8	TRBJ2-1	CASSWGGLAEQFF
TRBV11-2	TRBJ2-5	CASSSQRETQYF
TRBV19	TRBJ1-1	CASRGLRTQIQNTEAFF
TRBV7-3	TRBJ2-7	CASSPRFGSYEQYF
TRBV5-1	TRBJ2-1	CASRERGDEQFF
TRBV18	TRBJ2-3	CASSPPEVSDTQYF
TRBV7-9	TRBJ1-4	CASSLANSNEKLFF
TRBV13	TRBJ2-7	CASSFVAGGPGEQYF
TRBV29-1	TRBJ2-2	CSVEGGQRTGELFF
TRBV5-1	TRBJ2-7	CASSLTPGRDEQYF
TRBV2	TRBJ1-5	CASRTGANQPQHF
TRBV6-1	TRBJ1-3	CASSATGTGATGNTIYF
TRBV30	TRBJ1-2	CAWSHGGNYGYTF
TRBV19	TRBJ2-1	CASSSDRPRGSSHEQFF
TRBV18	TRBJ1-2	CASSPPAEPYGYTF
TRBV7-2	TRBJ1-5	CASSLDRVEQPQHF
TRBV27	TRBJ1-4	CASSDNNEKLFF
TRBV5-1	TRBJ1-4	CASTLSQGLGEKLFF
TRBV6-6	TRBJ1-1	CASSPGGSEAFF
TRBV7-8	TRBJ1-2	CASSLEERINYGYTF
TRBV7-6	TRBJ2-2	CASTQRVDSRGELFF
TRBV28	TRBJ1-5	CASSLIGNQPQHF
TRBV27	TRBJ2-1	CASSSHKTPGDREQFF
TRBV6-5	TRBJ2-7	CASSYSAGASYEQYF
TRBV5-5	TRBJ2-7	CASSLELYEQYF
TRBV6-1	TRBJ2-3	CASSVRLAGSTDTQYF
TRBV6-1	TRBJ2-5	CASSRGTGSRETQYF
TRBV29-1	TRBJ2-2	CSVEISVAGELFF